The next 22 T cell receptor beta chains were all read from a single sample in a study of CD8 T cells in Susac syndrome. The RNA input was roughly 0.45 to 1 ug, and it was reverse transcribed with random hexamers. Via MiXCR, TCRdb re-called the immunoSEQ multiplex PCR reads, giving one row per CDR3 protein. The table shows roughly 80,000 distinct CDR3 sequences, with approximately 94% occurring only once. Sequenced: CD8+ T cells from PBMCs. These receptors came from a human donor in good health.

The CDR3 is CAIGEEGSSGYTF. The CDR3 DNA reads as TGTGCCATAGGCGAAGAGGGCTCGTCTGGCTACACCTTC. The V call is TRBV15, the J call TRBJ1-2; D unresolved. The CDR3 is 13 amino acids. Trimming pared 10 bases from V and 7 bases from J, leaving 19 bases between. From germline, CDR1 is LNHNV and CDR2 YYDKDF (reference sequence).

This clonotype has only a few counts. The DNA of the CDR3 is TGTGCCAGCTCACCGGACAGCTTCAATCAGCCCCAGCATTTT. Its translation is CASSPDSFNQPQHF. The chain uses TRBV18 and TRBJ1-5; D possibly corresponds to TRBD1 (6 bases). CDR3 size: 14 residues. The V end was cut by 3 bases, the J end by 3 bases, with 9 bases between. Looked up from germline, CDR1 is KGHSH and CDR2 is LQKENI.

The chain combines TRBV4-1 with TRBJ1-5, with D possibly matching TRBD1 (5 bases). This CDR3 is built from 17 residues. Trimming left V 3 bases short and J 0 bases short, with 15 bases between. Per germline, CDR1 MGHRA and CDR2 YSYEKL. The CDR3 protein is CASSHPRQGYSNQPQHF. Here the CDR3 DNA reads TGCGCCAGCAGCCACCCCCGGCAGGGCTATAGCAATCAGCCCCAGCATTTT.

The chain couples TRBV12-5 to TRBJ2-1; 7 bases align to TRBD2. The CDR3 covers 15 residues. Germline-derived CDR1 and CDR2 are LGHNT and FRNRAP. Trimming took 7 bases from V and 8 from J; bases not matched to a gene: 14. The CDR3 region is CASAPWGEGRDEQFF. CDR3 DNA: TGTGCTAGTGCCCCCTGGGGGGAGGGCCGGGATGAGCAGTTCTTC.

V usage is TRBV7-9 and J usage is TRBJ2-7; D remains ambiguous. V lost 0 bases and J 7 bases, leaving 7 bases between the germline ends. CDR3 size: 12 residues. The germline CDR1 and CDR2 sequences are SEHNR and FQNEAQ (reference sequence). CDR3 in amino acids: CASSLAQREQYF. CDR3 in DNA: TGTGCCAGCAGCTTAGCGCAAAGGGAGCAGTACTTC.

The chain couples TRBV4-1 to TRBJ2-1, with 11 bases lining up with TRBD2. Trimming removed 0 bases from V and 10 bases from J; junction bases left unmatched: 8. CDR1 and CDR2 from the germline V gene are MGHRA and YSYEKL. The length of the CDR3 is 16 residues. The CDR3 spells CASSQDSLAGGREQFF. CDR3 sequence (DNA): TGCGCCAGCAGCCAAGATTCCCTAGCGGGAGGAAGGGAGCAGTTCTTC.

The chain carries TRBV7-3 and TRBJ1-1; a possible D gene is TRBD1 (6 bases). The CDR3 is made up of 14 amino acids. V was shortened by 5 bases and J by 4 bases, with 14 bases between the two germline ends. Germline V lookup: CDR1 SGHTA, CDR2 FQGTGA. The CDR3 loop reads CASSETGSVTEAFF. The CDR3 nucleotides read TGTGCCAGCAGCGAGACAGGTTCTGTCACTGAAGCTTTCTTT.

The CDR3 loop reads CASSPRGGYWQPQHF. The CDR3 coding sequence is TGTGCCAGCAGCCCCCGGGGGGGCTATTGGCAGCCCCAGCATTTT. The chain uses TRBV7-8 and TRBJ1-5; D is perhaps TRBD1 (6 bases). Per germline, CDR1 SGHVS and CDR2 FQNEAQ. The CDR3 is 15 residues long. Trimming stripped 5 bases from V and 7 bases from J, with 18 bases between.

This chain uses TRBV11-2 with TRBJ2-5; no clear D. Trimming took 5 bases from V and 4 from J, leaving 17 bases between them. In germline, CDR1 is SGHAT, CDR2 FQNNGV. This CDR3 region has 15 residues. This CDR3 is CASSQGLSAGETQYF. CDR3 in DNA: TGTGCCAGCAGCCAAGGGCTATCAGCTGGAGAGACCCAGTACTTC.

Notes on this clonotype: A read error may account for a junction end that differs from germline. V gene TRBV27 combines with J gene TRBJ1-2, with TRBD1 identical over 7 bases. The germline V gene has CDR1 MNHEY and CDR2 SMNVEV (reference sequence). The CDR3 has 15 residues. CDR3 coding DNA: TGTGCCAGCAGTCCCGGGACAGCCAATATCTATGGCCACACCTTC. Translated, it gives CASSPGTANIYGHTF.

This clonotype appeared a single time. The V call is TRBV20-1, the J call TRBJ1-2; 10 bases line up with TRBD1. The ends lost 0 bases at V and 4 bases at J; junction bases unmatched: 11. There are 17 residues in the CDR3. Germline V gives CDR1 DFQATT, CDR2 SNEGSKA (reference sequence). CDR3 DNA: TGCAGTGCTAGAGATGCGTTTCCGGGACAGGGGTTCTATGGCTACACCTTC. Translating gives CSARDAFPGQGFYGYTF.

This clonotype was found once. The V gene is TRBV2, the J gene TRBJ1-2; 7 bases map to TRBD1. This CDR3 is 12 amino acids long. J lost 6 bases, V lost 6 bases, and 4 bases had no gene match. Germline V lookup: CDR1 SNHLY, CDR2 FYNNEI. CDR3 sequence reads: CASRGTAHGYTF. The CDR3 coding sequence is TGTGCCAGCAGAGGGACAGCCCATGGCTACACCTTC.

This sequence joins TRBV20-1 and TRBJ2-6; 8 bases fit TRBD1. Trimming took 6 bases from V and 0 from J; bases not matched to a gene: 13. The CDR3 extends over 18 amino acids. CDR1 is DFQATT and CDR2 is SNEGSKA in the germline V gene (reference sequence). CDR3 protein: CSAIRTGGGSSGANVLTF. CDR3 in DNA: TGCAGTGCCATAAGAACAGGGGGTGGAAGCTCTGGGGCCAACGTCCTGACTTTC.

The chain recombines TRBV27 with TRBJ2-1, with D perhaps matching TRBD1 or TRBD2 (5 bases each). Germline-derived CDR1 and CDR2 are MNHEY and SMNVEV (reference sequence). The CDR3 length is 15 residues. The V and J ends lost 4 bases and 2 bases respectively, with 12 bases between them. CDR3 bases: TGTGCCAGCAGTTCCGGGGCCGAGACCTACAATGAGCAGTTCTTC. Its translation is CASSSGAETYNEQFF.

The V call is TRBV7-9, the J call TRBJ1-2, with D uncertain. Trimming took 3 bases from V and 0 from J, leaving 5 bases between them. The CDR3 extends over 13 amino acids. Germline CDR1 and CDR2: SEHNR and FQNEAQ (reference sequence). This chain's CDR3 is CASSLPANYGYTF. The CDR3 nucleotides read TGTGCCAGCAGCTTGCCGGCTAACTATGGCTACACCTTC.

J is TRBJ2-3 and V is TRBV4-3, with 9 bases aligning to TRBD1. V lost 4 bases and J lost 1; bases outside the gene matches: 3. This CDR3 is built from 15 residues. CDR1 is LGHNA and CDR2 is YSLEER in the germline V gene. As DNA, the CDR3 is TGCGCCAGCAGCCCCTACAGGGGGCGCACAGATACGCAGTATTTT. It codes for CASSPYRGRTDTQYF.

The chain is built from TRBV20-1 and TRBJ2-7; no reliable D call. Germline CDR1 and CDR2: DFQATT and SNEGSKA (reference sequence). V was cut by 3 bases and J by 3 bases, with 12 bases left in between. The CDR3 has 13 residues. Written as DNA, the CDR3 is TGCAGTGCTAGCCAGGACCTAAACTACGAGCAGTACGTC. It specifies CSASQDLNYEQYV.

V gene TRBV7-3 combines with J gene TRBJ2-3, with 11 bases matching TRBD2. In germline, CDR1 is SGHTA, CDR2 FQGTGA. The CDR3 contains 15 residues. Trimming cost V 5 bases and J 5 bases; bases outside gene matches: 6. CDR3 DNA: TGTGCCAGCAGCCCCGTAGCGGGGGGGCGAGATACGCAGTATTTT. Encoded protein: CASSPVAGGRDTQYF.

The rearrangement joins TRBV30 to TRBJ1-2; D not certain. The V and J ends lost 2 bases and 3 bases respectively, with 10 bases between them. CDR1 is GTSNPN and CDR2 is SVGIG in the germline V gene (reference sequence). The CDR3 totals 13 residues. The CDR3 bases are TGTGCCTGGAGTAGGGCAGATCACTATGGCTACACCTTC. Its translation: CAWSRADHYGYTF.

About this clonotype itself: One end of the junction is discordant with germline, which a read error may explain. This sequence joins TRBV3-1 and TRBJ1-1; no definite D call. The V gene's germline CDR1 is LGHDT and CDR2 YNNKEL (reference sequence). This CDR3 spans 13 amino acids. The CDR3 loop is CASTQYSGSEAFF. CDR3 nucleotide sequence: TGTGCCAGCACCCAATATTCCGGGTCTGAAGCTTTCTTT. Looking up the rest from reference TRBV3-1 and TRBJ1-1 gives the full variable domain: DTAVSQTPKYLVTQMGNDKSIKCEQNLGHDTMYWYKQDSKKFLKIMFSYNNKELIINETVPNRFSPKSPDKAHLNLHINSLELGDSAVYFCASTQYSGSEAFFGQGTRLTVV.

CDR3 sequence: CATSGTSGNFDEQFF. CDR3 nucleotides: TGTGCCACCAGTGGTACTAGCGGGAATTTCGATGAGCAGTTCTTC. The V call is TRBV24-1, the J call TRBJ2-1, with TRBD2 matching over 10 bases. The CDR3 is made up of 15 amino acids. In germline, CDR1 is KGHDR, CDR2 SFDVKD. Germline trimming cut 5 bases from V and 8 bases from J; bases unmatched to any gene: 8.

The V call is TRBV15, the J call TRBJ1-1, with 9 bases identical to TRBD1. The CDR3 is made up of 16 amino acids. Germline V gene data show CDR1 as LNHNV and CDR2 as YYDKDF (reference sequence). V lost 6 bases to trimming and J lost 1 base; unmatched junction nucleotides: 9. CDR3 nucleotide sequence: TGTGCCACCAGAGATACAGGGGGCGGTGGGAACACTGAAGCTTTCTTT. Protein product: CATRDTGGGGNTEAFF.